This TCR beta chain is from a study of T cell repertoires in cytomegalovirus infection. The V end was cut by 1 base, the J end by 1 base, with 7 bases between. Germline lookup yields CDR1 SGHVT and CDR2 SQSDAQ. There are 14 residues in the CDR3. Study outcomes and limitations: The ex vivo response showed dominance by HLA-C-restricted CMV-specific TCR beta clonotypes.

Turning to this clonotype: Its antigen is not identified.

TCRdb independently ran MiXCR on the reads; one entry per CDR3 protein. Among 400,000 or so distinct CDR3 sequences listed, around 32% were seen once. The chain combines TRBV7-4 with TRBJ1-1; D remains unclear. Sequencing was carried out using PBMCs. This TCR came from a human donor in good health (CMV status not recorded). Some clones in this sample may be carry-over from other donors' samples. DNA of the CDR3: TGTGCCAGCAGCTTAGAGAATGGGAACACTGAAGCTTTCTTT. This sequence encodes CASSLENGNTEAFF.